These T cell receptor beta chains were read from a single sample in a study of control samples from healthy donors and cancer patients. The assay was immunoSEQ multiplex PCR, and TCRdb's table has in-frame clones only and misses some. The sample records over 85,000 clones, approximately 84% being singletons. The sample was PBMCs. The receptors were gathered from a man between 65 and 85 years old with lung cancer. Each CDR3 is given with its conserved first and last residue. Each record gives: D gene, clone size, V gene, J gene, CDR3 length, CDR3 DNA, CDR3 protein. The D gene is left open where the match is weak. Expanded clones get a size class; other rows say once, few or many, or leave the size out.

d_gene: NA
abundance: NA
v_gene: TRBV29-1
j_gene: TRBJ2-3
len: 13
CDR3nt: TGCAGCGTTGAGACCCCAGGCGCAGATACGCAGTATTTT
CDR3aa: CSVETPGADTQYF

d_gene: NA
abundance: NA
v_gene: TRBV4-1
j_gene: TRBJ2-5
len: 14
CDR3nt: TGCGCCAGCAGCCAACCATGGGGGCAAGAGACCCAGTACTTC
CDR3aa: CASSQPWGQETQYF

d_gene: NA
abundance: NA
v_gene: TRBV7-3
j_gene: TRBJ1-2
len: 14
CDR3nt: TGTGCCAGCAGCACCATGGAGAATGTAAATGGCTACACCTTC
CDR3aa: CASSTMENVNGYTF

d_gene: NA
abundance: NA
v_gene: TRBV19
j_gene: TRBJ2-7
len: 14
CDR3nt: TGTGCCAGTAGTATACTCCCCGGCGGGGACGAGCAGTACTTC
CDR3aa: CASSILPGGDEQYF

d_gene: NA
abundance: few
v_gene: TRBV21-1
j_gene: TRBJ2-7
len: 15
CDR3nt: TGTGCCAGCAGCAAGGGTAGACAGGGGATATGGGAGCAGTACTTC
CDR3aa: CASSKGRQGIWEQYF

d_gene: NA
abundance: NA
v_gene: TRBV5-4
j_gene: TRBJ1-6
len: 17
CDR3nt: TGTGCCAGCAGCTTGGAGGCGACACTGAGGGGCGAGTCACCCCTCCACTTT
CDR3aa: CASSLEATLRGESPLHF

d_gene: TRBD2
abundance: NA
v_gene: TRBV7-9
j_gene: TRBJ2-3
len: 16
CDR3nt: TGTGCCAGCAGCTTTGGGACTAGCGGACCCACAGATACGCAGTATTTT
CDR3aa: CASSFGTSGPTDTQYF

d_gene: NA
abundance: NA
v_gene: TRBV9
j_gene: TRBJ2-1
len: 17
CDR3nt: TGTGCCAGCAGCTTTCCCTCCCGGGTTCCGGAGGGCGATGAGCAGTTCTTC
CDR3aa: CASSFPSRVPEGDEQFF

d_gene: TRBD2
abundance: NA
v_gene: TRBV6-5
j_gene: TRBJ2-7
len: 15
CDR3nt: TGTGCCAGCAGGGCCGGGACTAGCCCGACCTACGAGCAGTACTTC
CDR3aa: CASRAGTSPTYEQYF

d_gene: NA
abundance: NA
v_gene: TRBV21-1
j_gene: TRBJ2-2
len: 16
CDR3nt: TGTGCCAGCAGAGTTATGGCGCAGGACGACACCGGGGAGCTGTTTTTT
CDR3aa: CASRVMAQDDTGELFF